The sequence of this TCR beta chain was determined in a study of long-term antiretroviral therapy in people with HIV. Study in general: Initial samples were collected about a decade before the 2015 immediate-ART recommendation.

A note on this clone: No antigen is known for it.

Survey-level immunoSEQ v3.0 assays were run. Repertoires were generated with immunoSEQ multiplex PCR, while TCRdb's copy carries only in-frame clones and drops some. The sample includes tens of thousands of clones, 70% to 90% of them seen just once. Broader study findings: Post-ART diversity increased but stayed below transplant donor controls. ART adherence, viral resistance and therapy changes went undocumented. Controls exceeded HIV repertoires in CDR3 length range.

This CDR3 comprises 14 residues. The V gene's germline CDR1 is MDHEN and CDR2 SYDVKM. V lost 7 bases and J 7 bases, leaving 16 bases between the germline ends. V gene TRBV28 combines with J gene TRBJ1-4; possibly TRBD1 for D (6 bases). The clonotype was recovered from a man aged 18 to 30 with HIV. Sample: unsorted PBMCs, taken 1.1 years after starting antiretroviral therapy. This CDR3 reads CASMFATGLEKLFF. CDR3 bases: TGTGCCAGCATGTTCGCGACAGGCCTTGAAAAACTGTTTTTT. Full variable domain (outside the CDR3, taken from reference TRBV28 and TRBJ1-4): DVKVTQSSRYLVKRTGEKVFLECVQDMDHENMFWYRQDPGLGLRLIYFSYDVKMKEKGDIPEGYSVSREKKERFSLILESASTNQTSMYLCASMFATGLEKLFFGSGTQLSVL.